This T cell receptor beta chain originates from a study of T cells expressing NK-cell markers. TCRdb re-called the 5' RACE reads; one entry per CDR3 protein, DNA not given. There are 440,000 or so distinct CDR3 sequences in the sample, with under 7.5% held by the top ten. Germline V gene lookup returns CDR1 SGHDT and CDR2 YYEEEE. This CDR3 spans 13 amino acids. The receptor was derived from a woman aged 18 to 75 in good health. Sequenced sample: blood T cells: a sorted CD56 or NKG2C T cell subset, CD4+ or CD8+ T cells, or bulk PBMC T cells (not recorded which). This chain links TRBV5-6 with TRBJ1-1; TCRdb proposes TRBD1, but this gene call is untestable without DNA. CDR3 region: CASSLRGGTEAFF.